The T cell receptor (beta chain) described here comes from a study of cytomegalovirus exposure and HLA in healthy donors. For the study at large: It was reported in a later analysis that the 120 validation repertoires used the same platform as the roughly 670 first-cohort repertoires. Study-level results: Reportedly, cytomegalovirus status was diagnosed with high sensitivity and specificity. In the approximately 130 validation repertoires, approximately 94% of cluster scores exceeded 0, per a later analysis.

Libraries were prepared by immunoSEQ multiplex PCR; TCRdb keeps only in-frame clonotypes and omits some of them. The sample has approximately 300,000 clones, around 90% seen once. Donors were drawn from the roughly 130-subject validation cohort, separate from the approximately 680-subject first cohort. For this clone: The antigen is not known.

This clonotype originated in a woman in her thirties in good health and CMV-seropositive. Sequenced input: PBMCs.

This chain's CDR3 is CASSLSTGGPEQYF. Here the CDR3 DNA reads TGTGCCAGCAGTTTATCTACAGGGGGTCCCGAGCAGTACTTC. The chain couples TRBV27 to TRBJ2-7; 8 nucleotides line up with TRBD1. The V gene's germline CDR1 is MNHEY and CDR2 SMNVEV (reference sequence). CDR3 size: 14 residues. V shed 0 bases, J shed 6 bases, and the junction held 4 bases outside the gene matches.